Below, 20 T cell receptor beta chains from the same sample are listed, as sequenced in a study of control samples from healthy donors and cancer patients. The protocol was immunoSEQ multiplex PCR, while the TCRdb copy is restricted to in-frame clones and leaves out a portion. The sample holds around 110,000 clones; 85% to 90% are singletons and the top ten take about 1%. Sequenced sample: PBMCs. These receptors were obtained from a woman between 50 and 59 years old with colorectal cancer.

CDR3 region: CASSSDSTNTEAFF. The CDR3 DNA is TGCGCCAGCAGCTCTGACTCTACGAACACTGAAGCTTTCTTT. V usage is TRBV5-1 and J usage is TRBJ1-1; D is undetermined. Germline V gene sequence: CDR1 SGHRS, CDR2 YFSETQ. Trimming left V 3 bases short and J 1 base short, with 10 bases between. The CDR3 length is 14 residues.

CDR3 nucleotides: TGTGCCAGTAGTATCGACAGGGTTGAAGCTTTCTTT. The encoded protein is CASSIDRVEAFF. The gene calls are TRBV19 and TRBJ1-1; TRBD1 matches 7 bases. The CDR3 runs to 12 residues. The trim removed 3 bases at V and 7 bases at J, leaving 2 bases unmatched. CDR1 and CDR2 from the germline V gene are LNHDA and SQIVND (reference sequence).

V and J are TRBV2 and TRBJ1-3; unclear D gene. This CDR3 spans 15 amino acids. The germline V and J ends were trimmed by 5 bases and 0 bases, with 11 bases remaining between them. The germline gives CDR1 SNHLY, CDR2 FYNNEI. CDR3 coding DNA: TGTGCCAGCAGTTCCGGACGGGGCTCTGGAAACACCATATATTTT. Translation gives CASSSGRGSGNTIYF.

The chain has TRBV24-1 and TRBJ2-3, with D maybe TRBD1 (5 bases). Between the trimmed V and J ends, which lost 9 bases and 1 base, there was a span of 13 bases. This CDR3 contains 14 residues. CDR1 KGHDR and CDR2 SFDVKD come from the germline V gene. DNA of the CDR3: TGTGCCACCCAAGACAGCCAAGGCACAGATACGCAGTATTTT. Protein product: CATQDSQGTDTQYF.

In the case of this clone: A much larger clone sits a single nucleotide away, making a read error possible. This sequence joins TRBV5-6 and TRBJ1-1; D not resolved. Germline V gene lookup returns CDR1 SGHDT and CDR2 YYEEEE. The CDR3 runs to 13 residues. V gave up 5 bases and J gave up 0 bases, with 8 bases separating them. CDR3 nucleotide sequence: TGTGCCAGCAGTGCCGGGGTGAACACTGAAGCTTTCTTT. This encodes CASSAGVNTEAFF.

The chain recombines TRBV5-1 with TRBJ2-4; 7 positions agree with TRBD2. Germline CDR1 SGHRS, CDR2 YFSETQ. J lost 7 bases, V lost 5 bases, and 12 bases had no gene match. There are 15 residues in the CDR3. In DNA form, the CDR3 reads TGCGCCAGCAGGCCCGGGAGGACTAGTACGAACATTCAGTACTTC. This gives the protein CASRPGRTSTNIQYF.

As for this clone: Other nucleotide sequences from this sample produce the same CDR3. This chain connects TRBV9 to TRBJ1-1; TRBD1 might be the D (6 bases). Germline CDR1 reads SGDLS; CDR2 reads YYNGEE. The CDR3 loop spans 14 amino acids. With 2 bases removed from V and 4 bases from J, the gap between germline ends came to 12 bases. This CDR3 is CASSVDGGSTEAFF. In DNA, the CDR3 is TGTGCCAGCAGCGTTGATGGGGGCAGCACTGAAGCTTTCTTT.

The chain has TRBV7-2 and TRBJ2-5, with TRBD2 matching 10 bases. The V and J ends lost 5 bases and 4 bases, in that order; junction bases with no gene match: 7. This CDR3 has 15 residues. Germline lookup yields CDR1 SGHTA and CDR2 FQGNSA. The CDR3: CASSPTSGMGETQYF. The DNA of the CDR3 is TGTGCCAGCAGCCCTACTAGCGGGATGGGAGAGACCCAGTACTTC.

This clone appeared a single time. This CDR3 is CASRGGDRGRDSYYGYTF. In DNA form, the CDR3 reads TGTGCCAGCAGGGGAGGGGACAGGGGGCGCGACAGCTACTATGGCTACACCTTC. The chain recombines TRBV2 with TRBJ1-2, with 12 bases fitting TRBD1. V dropped 6 bases and J dropped 3; count of bases not matched to a gene: 14. CDR3 length equals 18 residues. Germline V gene sequence: CDR1 SNHLY, CDR2 FYNNEI.

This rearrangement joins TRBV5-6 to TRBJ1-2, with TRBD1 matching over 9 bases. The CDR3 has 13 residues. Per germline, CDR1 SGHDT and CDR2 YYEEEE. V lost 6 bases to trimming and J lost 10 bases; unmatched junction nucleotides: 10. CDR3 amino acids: CASTFGQGRLYTF. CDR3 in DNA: TGTGCCAGCACCTTTGGACAGGGGCGTCTCTACACCTTC. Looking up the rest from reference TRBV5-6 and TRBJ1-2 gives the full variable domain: DAGVTQSPTHLIKTRGQQVTLRCSPKSGHDTVSWYQQALGQGPQFIFQYYEEEERQRGNFPDRFSGHQFPNYSSELNVNALLLGDSALYLCASTFGQGRLYTFGSGTRLTVV.

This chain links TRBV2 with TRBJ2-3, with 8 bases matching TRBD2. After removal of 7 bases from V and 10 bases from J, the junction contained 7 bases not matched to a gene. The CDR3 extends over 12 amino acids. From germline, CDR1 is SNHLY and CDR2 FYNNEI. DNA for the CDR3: TGTGCCAGCATCCGGACTAGCACCGCGCAGTATTTT. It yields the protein CASIRTSTAQYF.

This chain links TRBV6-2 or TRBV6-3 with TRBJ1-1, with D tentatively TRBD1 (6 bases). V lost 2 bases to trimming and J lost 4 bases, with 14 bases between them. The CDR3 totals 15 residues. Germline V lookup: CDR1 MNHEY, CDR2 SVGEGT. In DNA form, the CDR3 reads TGTGCCAGCAGTTACCTTAGGCAGGGGAGCACTGAAGCTTTCTTT. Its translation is CASSYLRQGSTEAFF.

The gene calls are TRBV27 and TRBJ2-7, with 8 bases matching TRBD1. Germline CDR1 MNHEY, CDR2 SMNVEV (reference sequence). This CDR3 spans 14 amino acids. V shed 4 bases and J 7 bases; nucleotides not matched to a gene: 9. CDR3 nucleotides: TGTGCCAGCAGTTCCGGACAGGGCTTGGATGAGCAGTACTTC. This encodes CASSSGQGLDEQYF.

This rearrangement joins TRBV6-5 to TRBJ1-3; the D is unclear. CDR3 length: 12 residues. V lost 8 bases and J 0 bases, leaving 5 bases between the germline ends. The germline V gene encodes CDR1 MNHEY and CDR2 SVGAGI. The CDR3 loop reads CASHSSGNTIYF. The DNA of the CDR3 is TGTGCCAGCCACAGCTCTGGAAACACCATATATTTT.

CDR3 bases: TGTGCCTGGAACCGGCTCATGAACACTGAAGCTTTCTTT. Its translation is CAWNRLMNTEAFF. This chain connects TRBV30 to TRBJ1-1; D not resolved. The CDR3 contains 13 residues. Germline lookup yields CDR1 GTSNPN and CDR2 SVGIG (reference sequence). V was shortened by 4 bases and J by 0 bases, with 9 bases between the two germline ends.

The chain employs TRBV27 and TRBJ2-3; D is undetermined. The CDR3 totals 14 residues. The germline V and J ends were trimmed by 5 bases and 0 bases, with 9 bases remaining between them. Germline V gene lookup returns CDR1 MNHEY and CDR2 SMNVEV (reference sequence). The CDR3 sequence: CASSQDRSTDTQYF. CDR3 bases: TGTGCCAGCAGTCAGGACCGCAGCACAGATACGCAGTATTTT.

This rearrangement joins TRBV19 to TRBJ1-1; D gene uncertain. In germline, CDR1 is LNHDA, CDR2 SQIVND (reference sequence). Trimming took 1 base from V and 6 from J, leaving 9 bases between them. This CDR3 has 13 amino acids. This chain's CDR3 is CASSIGTVAEAFF. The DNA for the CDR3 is TGTGCCAGTAGTATAGGCACGGTAGCTGAAGCTTTCTTT.

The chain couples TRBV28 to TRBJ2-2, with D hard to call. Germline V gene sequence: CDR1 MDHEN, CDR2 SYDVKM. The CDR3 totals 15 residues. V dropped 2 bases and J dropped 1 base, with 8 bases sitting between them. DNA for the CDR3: TGTGCCAGCAGTTTAGGGCAAGTGAACACCGGGGAGCTGTTTTTT. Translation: CASSLGQVNTGELFF.

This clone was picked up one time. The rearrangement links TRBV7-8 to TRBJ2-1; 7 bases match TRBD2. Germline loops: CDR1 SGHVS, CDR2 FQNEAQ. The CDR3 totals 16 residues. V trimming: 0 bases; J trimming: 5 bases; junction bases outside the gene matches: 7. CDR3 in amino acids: CASSLARGRAHNEQFF. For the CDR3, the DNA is TGTGCCAGCAGCTTAGCGCGGGGGAGGGCCCACAATGAGCAGTTCTTC. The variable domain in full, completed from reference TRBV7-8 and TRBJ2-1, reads GAGVSQSPRYKVAKRGQDVALRCDPISGHVSLFWYQQALGQGPEFLTYFQNEAQLDKSGLPSDRFFAERPEGSVSTLKIQRTQQEDSAVYLCASSLARGRAHNEQFFGPGTRLTVL.

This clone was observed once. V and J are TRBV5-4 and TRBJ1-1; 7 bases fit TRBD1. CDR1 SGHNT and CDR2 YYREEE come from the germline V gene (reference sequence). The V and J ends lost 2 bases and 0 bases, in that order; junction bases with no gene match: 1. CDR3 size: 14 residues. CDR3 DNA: TGTGCCAGCAGCTTCCAGGGGGTGAACACTGAAGCTTTCTTT. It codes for CASSFQGVNTEAFF.